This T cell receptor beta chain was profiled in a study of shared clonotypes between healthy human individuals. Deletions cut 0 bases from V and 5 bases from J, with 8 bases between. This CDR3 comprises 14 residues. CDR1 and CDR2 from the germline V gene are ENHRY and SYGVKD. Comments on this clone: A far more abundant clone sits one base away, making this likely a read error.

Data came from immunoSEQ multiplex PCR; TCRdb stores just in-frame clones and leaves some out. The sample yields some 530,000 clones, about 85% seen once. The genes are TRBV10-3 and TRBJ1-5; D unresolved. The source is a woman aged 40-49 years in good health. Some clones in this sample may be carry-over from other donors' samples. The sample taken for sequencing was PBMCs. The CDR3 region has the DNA TGTGCCATCAGTGAGTCCGACGTAGATCAGCCCCAGCATTTT. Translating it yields CAISESDVDQPQHF.